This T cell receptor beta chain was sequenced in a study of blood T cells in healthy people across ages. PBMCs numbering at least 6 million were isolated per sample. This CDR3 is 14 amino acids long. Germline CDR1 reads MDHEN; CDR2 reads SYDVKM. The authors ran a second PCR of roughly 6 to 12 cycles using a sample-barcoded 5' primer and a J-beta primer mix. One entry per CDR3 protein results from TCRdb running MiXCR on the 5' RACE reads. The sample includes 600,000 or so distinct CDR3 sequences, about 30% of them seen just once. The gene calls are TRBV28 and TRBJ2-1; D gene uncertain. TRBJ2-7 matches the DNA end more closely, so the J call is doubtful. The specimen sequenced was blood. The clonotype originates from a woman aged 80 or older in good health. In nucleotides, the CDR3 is TGTGCCAGCAGAACCGGACCGGCCAACAATGAACAGTACTTC. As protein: CASRTGPANNEQYF.